The 16 T cell receptor beta chains given below trace back to one sample, sequenced in a study of T cells in Graves' hyperthyroidism and ophthalmopathy. From RNA transcripts, TCR beta CDR3 regions were amplified. The study used the HTBI primer set for a first-round RT-PCR of the TCR CDR3. In TCRdb, the multiplex PCR reads were re-called with MiXCR into one record per CDR3 protein. Among fewer than 600,000 distinct CDR3 sequences, around 15% were seen once, and the ten largest hold around a sixth. The sequenced sample consisted of blood. The source is a woman between 18 and 29 years old with Graves' hyperthyroidism.

The V call is TRBV5-1, the J call TRBJ2-6; no clear D gene. The germline V and J ends were trimmed by 6 bases and 2 bases, with 9 bases remaining between them. The CDR3 extends over 14 amino acids. CDR1 SGHRS and CDR2 YFSETQ come from the germline V gene. The CDR3 bases are TGCGCCAGCACTCCCCTGGCTGGGGCCAACGTCCTGACTTTC. Translating it yields CASTPLAGANVLTF.

This clonotype has only a few counts. The rearrangement links TRBV7-2 to TRBJ2-4; possible D gene TRBD2, 6 bases. CDR3 length: 15 residues. The germline CDR1 and CDR2 sequences are SGHTA and FQGNSA. Between the trimmed V and J ends, which lost 0 bases and 8 bases, there was a span of 14 bases. CDR3 nucleotides: TGTGCCAGCAGCTTAGCCGGGCGGGGTGGGCACATTCAGTACTTC. Encoded protein: CASSLAGRGGHIQYF.

This clonotype was counted between two and nine times. This sequence joins TRBV19 and TRBJ1-1, with D possibly matching TRBD1 (5 bases). Germline V gene lookup returns CDR1 LNHDA and CDR2 SQIVND (reference sequence). CDR3 length: 12 residues. Deletions cut 8 bases from V and 6 bases from J, with 13 bases between. The CDR3 coding sequence is TGTGCCAGTCAGGGCCAAGCCTCTGAAGCTTTCTTT. It translates to CASQGQASEAFF.

This clonotype has a count of ten or more. The genes are TRBV4-1 and TRBJ2-2, with 9 bases identical to TRBD2. The V gene end was trimmed by 1 base and the J gene end by 2 bases; junction bases not matched to a gene: 2. This CDR3 region has 16 residues. Per the germline V gene, CDR1 is MGHRA and CDR2 is YSYEKL. The CDR3 DNA reads TGCGCCAGCAGCCAAGCGACTAGCGGAAACACCGGGGAGCTGTTTTTT. It yields the protein CASSQATSGNTGELFF.

This clonotype showed up many times. The rearrangement joins TRBV10-3 to TRBJ2-7, with D uncertain. From germline, CDR1 is ENHRY and CDR2 SYGVKD. CDR3 size: 12 residues. Trimming took off 5 bases at V and 5 bases at J, with 10 bases between the two ends. The CDR3 protein is CAISLEGHEQYV. In nucleotides, the CDR3 is TGTGCCATCAGTTTGGAAGGCCACGAGCAGTACGTC.

V gene TRBV11-3 combines with J gene TRBJ1-2; no clear D. The germline CDR1 and CDR2 sequences are SGHNT and YENEEA. The CDR3 length is 13 residues. V was trimmed by 1 base and J by 8 bases, leaving 11 bases between them. CDR3 protein: CASSLAFGGGYTF. The CDR3 nucleotides are TGTGCCAGCAGCTTAGCCTTCGGCGGGGGCTACACCTTC.

This chain uses TRBV18 with TRBJ2-6, with a possible D match to TRBD1 (6 bases). The CDR3 spans 19 residues. The germline CDR1 and CDR2 sequences are KGHSH and LQKENI. V was shortened by 0 bases and J by 0 bases, with 15 bases between the two germline ends. The CDR3 region is CASSPPAGAALSGANVLTF. Written as DNA, the CDR3 is TGTGCCAGCTCACCACCCGCAGGGGCCGCTCTCTCTGGGGCCAACGTCCTGACTTTC.

Many counts were recorded for this clonotype. The gene calls are TRBV20-1 and TRBJ2-5, with TRBD2 identical over 8 bases. V lost 4 bases and J lost 2; bases outside the gene matches: 6. Germline V CDR1 and CDR2: DFQATT, SNEGSKA (reference sequence). This CDR3 region has 14 residues. The CDR3 here is CSATRLAMQETQYF. The CDR3 nucleotides read TGCAGTGCTACCCGACTAGCGATGCAAGAGACCCAGTACTTC.

This clonotype was seen repeatedly, ten times or more. This chain links TRBV12-3 or TRBV12-4 with TRBJ2-5, with D perhaps matching TRBD2 (5 bases). Trimming cost V 4 bases and J 4 bases, with 7 bases left between them. The CDR3 consists of 12 residues. The CDR3 bases are TGTGCCAGCAGTTGGGAGTTAGAGACCCAGTACTTC. This gives the protein CASSWELETQYF.

This rearrangement joins TRBV7-7 to TRBJ2-1, with D possibly being TRBD2 (7 bases). V was pared by 0 bases and J by 2 bases, with 17 bases between. The germline gives CDR1 SSHAT, CDR2 FNYEAQ (reference sequence). This CDR3 has 18 amino acids. The CDR3 sequence is CASSLAGGATLTYNEQFF. CDR3 nucleotide sequence: TGTGCCAGCAGCTTAGCGGGGGGGGCTACGCTAACCTACAATGAGCAGTTCTTC.

This clonotype was seen many times. The gene calls are TRBV20-1 and TRBJ1-5; D gene ambiguous. Trimming took 0 bases from V and 9 from J, leaving 21 bases between them. Germline assignment: CDR1 DFQATT and CDR2 SNEGSKA (reference sequence). The CDR3 contains 16 residues. CDR3 sequence reads: CSARDVKAAQSGPQHF. The CDR3, as DNA: TGCAGTGCTAGAGATGTCAAGGCAGCCCAATCTGGGCCCCAGCATTTT.

The chain links TRBV6-1 to TRBJ2-1; the match to TRBD1 covers 12 bases. The V gene's germline CDR1 is MNHNS and CDR2 SASEGT. The CDR3 consists of 14 residues. V lost 8 bases to trimming and J lost 9 bases; unmatched junction nucleotides: 8. DNA of the CDR3: TGTGCCAGCCAAGGGGGGGACAGGGGGCCTGAGCAGTTCTTC. This encodes CASQGGDRGPEQFF.

In the case of this clonotype: A read error may account for a junction end that differs from germline. The chain has TRBV19 and TRBJ2-7; the D is unclear. There are 13 residues in the CDR3. The germline V gene has CDR1 LNHDA and CDR2 SQIVND (reference sequence). As DNA, the CDR3 is TGTGCCAGTAGAGCAGACTTATCCTACGGGCAGTACTTC. Translation gives CASRADLSYGQYF.

This clonotype was detected ten times or more. This sequence joins TRBV27 and TRBJ2-7, with 9 nucleotides matching TRBD2. The CDR3 spans 16 residues. V was pared by 1 base and J by 3 bases, with 7 bases of the junction left unmatched. The germline V gene has CDR1 MNHEY and CDR2 SMNVEV (reference sequence). The CDR3 sequence: CASSLFASGIVYEQYF. CDR3 DNA sequence: TGTGCCAGCAGTTTATTTGCTAGCGGGATTGTCTACGAGCAGTACTTC.

This sequence joins TRBV10-1 and TRBJ2-2, with TRBD1 matching 7 bases. The V segment lost 2 bases and the J segment 5 bases; nucleotides outside the gene matches: 8. CDR1 and CDR2 (germline): WNHNN, SYGVQD (reference sequence). The CDR3 extends over 16 amino acids. The CDR3: CASSEGTDLWTGELFF. The CDR3 nucleotides are TGCGCCAGCAGTGAGGGGACAGATCTATGGACCGGGGAGCTGTTTTTT.

This clonotype qualifies as medium-sized. The chain employs TRBV27 and TRBJ1-1, with D possibly being TRBD1 (5 bases). Germline V lookup: CDR1 MNHEY, CDR2 SMNVEV (reference sequence). Trimming cost V 7 bases and J 5 bases, with 17 bases left between them. The CDR3 extends over 14 amino acids. The CDR3 spells CASTPLGVGTEAFF. The CDR3 nucleotides are TGTGCCAGCACCCCTCTAGGGGTGGGGACTGAAGCTTTCTTT.